A single sample is the source of the 14 T cell receptor beta chains below, sequenced in a study of cytomegalovirus exposure and HLA in healthy donors. Researchers ran the PCR with 60 Vbeta and 13 Jbeta primers. This table comes from immunoSEQ multiplex PCR, and its TCRdb copy is limited to in-frame clones, with some not included. The table records 200,000 to 250,000 clones, roughly 83% of them present only once. The sequenced sample consisted of PBMCs. The receptors here all came from a girl aged 10 to 17 in good health and CMV-seronegative.

CDR3 in DNA: TGTGCCAGTAGTATACACGGGACAGGGGGATTGAACTATGGCTACACCTTC. It specifies CASSIHGTGGLNYGYTF. J is TRBJ1-2 and V is TRBV19, with 11 bases that match TRBD1. Losses at the gene ends were 2 bases for V and 2 bases for J; bases not matched to a gene: 7. The CDR3 has 17 residues. Germline V gene lookup returns CDR1 LNHDA and CDR2 SQIVND (reference sequence).

V gene TRBV6-1 combines with J gene TRBJ2-7; 12 bases are shared with TRBD1. CDR3 size: 15 residues. With V trimmed by 5 bases and J by 3 bases, 5 bases remained unmatched. Germline loops: CDR1 MNHNS, CDR2 SASEGT. CDR3 in amino acids: CASSTRDRGLYEQYF. The DNA of the CDR3 is TGTGCCAGCAGTACCCGGGACAGGGGGCTCTACGAGCAGTACTTC.

The CDR3 spells CASSAGDYRTDTQYF. As DNA, the CDR3 is TGTGCCAGCAGCGCCGGGGATTACCGCACAGATACGCAGTATTTT. The chain couples TRBV7-9 to TRBJ2-3; a possible D gene is TRBD2 (5 bases). The CDR3 totals 15 residues. CDR1 is SEHNR, CDR2 FQNEAQ, per germline (reference sequence). V lost 5 bases and J 1 base, leaving 13 bases between the germline ends.

To note about this clone: Other DNA sequences in this specimen translate into the identical CDR3. V is TRBV9 and J is TRBJ2-2; no reliable D call. The length of the CDR3 is 13 residues. The ends were cut back, 0 bases at V and 4 bases at J, with 4 bases in the middle. Germline V gives CDR1 SGDLS, CDR2 YYNGEE. This CDR3 reads CASSVAVTGELFF. The CDR3 DNA reads TGTGCCAGCAGCGTAGCTGTCACCGGGGAGCTGTTTTTT.

This sequence joins TRBV15 and TRBJ2-7; 8 bases are a match to TRBD2. Unmatched junction bases numbered 11, after V lost 1 base and J lost 6 bases. The CDR3 is 16 residues long. The germline CDR1 and CDR2 sequences are LNHNV and YYDKDF (reference sequence). In DNA form, the CDR3 reads TGTGCCACCAGCAGAGTATCCCCTCATGCGGGGGGCGAGCAGTACTTC. Amino acids: CATSRVSPHAGGEQYF.

The CDR3 sequence: CSVVWTSRWETQYF. The CDR3 bases are TGCAGCGTTGTATGGACTAGCCGGTGGGAGACCCAGTACTTC. The V and J genes are TRBV29-1 and TRBJ2-5, with 8 bases aligning to TRBD2. CDR3 length equals 14 residues. Germline CDR1 SQVTM, CDR2 ANQGSEA. Trimming at V came to 4 bases and at J to 5 bases, leaving 9 bases not matched to a gene. Combining the CDR3 with reference TRBV29-1 and TRBJ2-5 gives the whole variable domain SAVISQKPSRDICQRGTSLTIQCQVDSQVTMMFWYRQQPGQSLTLIATANQGSEATYESGFVIDKFPISRPNLTFSTLTVSNMSPEDSSIYLCSVVWTSRWETQYFGPGTRLLVL.

The chain uses TRBV7-2 and TRBJ1-2; 8 positions match TRBD1. Germline CDR1 is SGHTA and CDR2 is FQGNSA. J lost 2 bases, V lost 5 bases, and 7 bases had no gene match. The length of the CDR3 is 15 residues. The CDR3 loop reads CASSLNRGRNYGYTF. The CDR3 DNA is TGTGCCAGCAGCCTCAACAGGGGGAGGAACTATGGCTACACCTTC. Using reference TRBV7-2 and TRBJ1-2 for the parts outside the CDR3, the full variable domain is GAGVSQSPSNKVTEKGKDVELRCDPISGHTALYWYRQSLGQGLEFLIYFQGNSAPDKSGLPSDRFSAERTGGSVSTLTIQRTQQEDSAVYLCASSLNRGRNYGYTFGSGTRLTVV.

V and J are TRBV9 and TRBJ2-5, with 14 bases identical to TRBD2. CDR1 is SGDLS and CDR2 is YYNGEE in the germline V gene. The CDR3 length is 16 residues. Trimming removed 0 bases from V and 3 bases from J; junction bases left unmatched: 1. This chain's CDR3 is CASSVGLAGGKETQYF. DNA of the CDR3: TGTGCCAGCAGCGTAGGACTAGCGGGGGGGAAAGAGACCCAGTACTTC.

This clone appeared a few times. The chain carries TRBV6-1 and TRBJ2-2; 11 nucleotides match TRBD2. Trimming at V came to 6 bases and at J to 3 bases, leaving 0 bases not matched to a gene. The V gene's germline CDR1 is MNHNS and CDR2 SASEGT. CDR3 size: 14 residues. DNA of the CDR3: TGTGCCAGCAGGACTAGCGGGGACACCGGGGAGCTGTTTTTT. Translated: CASRTSGDTGELFF.

The J gene is TRBJ1-5, the V gene TRBV27, with a possible D match to TRBD1 (5 bases). V lost 3 bases to trimming and J lost 1 base, with 19 bases between them. The CDR3 has 18 amino acids. Germline CDR1 MNHEY, CDR2 SMNVEV (reference sequence). The CDR3 sequence is CASSLGRGVSGSNQPQHF. DNA for the CDR3: TGTGCCAGCAGTTTGGGGCGGGGGGTCAGCGGCAGCAATCAGCCCCAGCATTTT.

The chain uses TRBV13 and TRBJ2-3, with 8 bases aligning to TRBD1. V shed 8 bases, J shed 4 bases, and the junction held 8 bases outside the gene matches. Germline CDR1 reads PRHDT; CDR2 reads FYEKMQ (reference sequence). This CDR3 has 14 residues. The CDR3 sequence is CASRAAQGADTQYF. The CDR3 coding sequence is TGTGCCAGCCGAGCGGCACAGGGGGCAGATACGCAGTATTTT. Together with reference TRBV13 and TRBJ2-3, the CDR3 gives the full variable domain: AAGVIQSPRHLIKEKRETATLKCYPIPRHDTVYWYQQGPGQDPQFLISFYEKMQSDKGSIPDRFSAQQFSDYHSELNMSSLELGDSALYFCASRAAQGADTQYFGPGTRLTVL.

J is TRBJ1-3 and V is TRBV19; 8 positions match TRBD1. V lost 5 bases and J lost 4; bases outside the gene matches: 7. Germline CDR1 and CDR2: LNHDA and SQIVND (reference sequence). This CDR3 has 15 residues. CDR3 sequence reads: CASSRQGTGGNTIYF. CDR3 nucleotides: TGTGCCAGTAGTCGGCAGGGGACAGGCGGAAACACCATATATTTT.

The chain has TRBV10-3 and TRBJ2-7; 12 nucleotides line up with TRBD1. The CDR3 is 16 residues long. CDR1 and CDR2 (germline): ENHRY, SYGVKD. The junction had 10 bases not matched to a gene; V was cut back by 1 base and J by 9 bases. The CDR3 DNA reads as TGTGCCATCAGTGAGTTCGGGACAGGGGGCGAATATGGGCAGTACTTC. It codes for CAISEFGTGGEYGQYF.

This chain uses TRBV30 with TRBJ1-1; D call uncertain. Trimming removed 5 bases at V and 4 bases at J, with 8 bases between. This CDR3 contains 11 residues. Germline V gene lookup returns CDR1 GTSNPN and CDR2 SVGIG (reference sequence). The CDR3 DNA sequence: TGTGCCTGGGGGCCAAGCACTGAAGCTTTCTTT. It yields the protein CAWGPSTEAFF.